The 11 T cell receptor beta chains presented below share a single source sample, sequenced in a study of blood T cell repertoires in COVID-19. Generated by immunoSEQ multiplex PCR, the TCRdb table keeps only in-frame clones and is missing some. The table has 200,000 to 300,000 clones, roughly nine tenths seen once; the top ten hold roughly 2.6%. The sample taken for sequencing was PBMCs or T cells enriched from blood (not recorded which). These receptors were obtained from a woman between 18 and 30 years old who had recovered from COVID-19.

This chain uses TRBV7-9 with TRBJ2-2, with D possibly matching TRBD1 (6 bases). V lost 1 base to trimming and J lost 7 bases, with 10 bases between them. The CDR3 has 14 amino acids. CDR1 and CDR2 (germline): SEHNR, FQNEAQ (reference sequence). The CDR3 coding sequence is TGTGCCAGCAGCTTAGGGGGGCTGAACGGGGAGCTGTTTTTT. This codes for CASSLGGLNGELFF.

J is TRBJ1-2 and V is TRBV28; D not resolved. CDR3 length equals 14 residues. The germline V gene has CDR1 MDHEN and CDR2 SYDVKM. V gave up 2 bases and J gave up 4 bases, with 11 bases separating them. The chain's CDR3 is CASSLSANSYGYTF. Here the CDR3 DNA reads TGTGCCAGCAGTTTAAGCGCCAACTCCTATGGCTACACCTTC.

The V call is TRBV5-1, the J call TRBJ2-7, with 9 bases lining up with TRBD1. There are 15 residues in the CDR3. Germline lookup yields CDR1 SGHRS and CDR2 YFSETQ. With V trimmed by 4 bases and J by 9 bases, 14 bases remained unmatched. CDR3 bases: TGCGCCAGCAGCGAGGGACAGGGAAAAGGGGAAGGGCAGTACTTC. This gives the protein CASSEGQGKGEGQYF.

The chain joins TRBV11-2 to TRBJ1-5; 7 nucleotides align to TRBD1. The CDR3 has 15 residues. Germline V CDR1 and CDR2: SGHAT, FQNNGV. The V and J ends lost 5 bases and 0 bases, in that order; junction bases with no gene match: 4. For the CDR3, the DNA is TGTGCCAGCAGCCGGGACAGCTTTAGCAATCAGCCCCAGCATTTT. This codes for CASSRDSFSNQPQHF.

The CDR3 coding sequence is TGTGCCAGCAGCTTAGACCTCTACGATTCACCCCTCCACTTT. Amino acids: CASSLDLYDSPLHF. This sequence joins TRBV11-2 and TRBJ1-6; D gene uncertain. The germline gives CDR1 SGHAT, CDR2 FQNNGV. The CDR3 is 14 amino acids. V lost 0 bases to trimming and J lost 8 bases, with 8 bases between them.

V and J are TRBV28 and TRBJ2-7; a possible D gene is TRBD2 (5 bases). The germline V gene encodes CDR1 MDHEN and CDR2 SYDVKM. The germline V and J ends were trimmed by 2 bases and 12 bases, with 20 bases remaining between them. The CDR3 totals 14 residues. As DNA, the CDR3 is TGTGCCAGCAGTTTAGGATGGACTCCACTCGGTCTGTACTTC. Encoded protein: CASSLGWTPLGLYF.

The chain employs TRBV6-1 and TRBJ2-1; D uncertain. This CDR3 is 13 amino acids long. The V end was cut by 2 bases, the J end by 7 bases, with 9 bases between. Germline V CDR1 and CDR2: MNHNS, SASEGT. The CDR3 is CASSETFFNEQFF. The CDR3 DNA follows: TGTGCCAGCAGTGAAACATTCTTTAATGAGCAGTTCTTC.

The J gene is TRBJ1-5, the V gene TRBV4-1, with D possibly matching TRBD1 (6 bases). The V and J ends lost 0 bases and 0 bases respectively, with 18 bases between them. The CDR3 contains 19 residues. Germline V gives CDR1 MGHRA, CDR2 YSYEKL. CDR3 DNA: TGCGCCAGCAGCCAAGAATGGCGGGCAGGGGAAGATAGCAATCAGCCCCAGCATTTT. Amino acid sequence: CASSQEWRAGEDSNQPQHF.

About this clone itself: Other DNA sequences in the sample encode the same CDR3. The chain employs TRBV19 and TRBJ1-4, with 9 bases matching TRBD1. Germline loops: CDR1 LNHDA, CDR2 SQIVND (reference sequence). This CDR3 comprises 14 residues. J gave up 8 bases and V 3 bases, and 4 bases lay outside the gene matches. DNA of the CDR3: TGTGCCAGTAGTATCGGACAGGGGCGCGAAAAACTGTTTTTT. It translates to CASSIGQGREKLFF.

The genes are TRBV29-1 and TRBJ2-1; a possible D gene is TRBD1 (6 bases). V was clipped by 0 bases and J by 7 bases, with 16 bases between them. Germline V gene data show CDR1 as SQVTM and CDR2 as ANQGSEA. This CDR3 has 15 residues. CDR3 nucleotide sequence: TGCAGCGTTGAAGATTCAGGGGTTTTAGGTAATGAGCAGTTCTTC. Residues: CSVEDSGVLGNEQFF.

V is TRBV10-1 and J is TRBJ2-1, with TRBD2 as a possible D gene (5 bases). The length of the CDR3 is 16 residues. V lost 3 bases to trimming and J lost 2 bases, with 14 bases between them. Germline CDR1 WNHNN, CDR2 SYGVQD (reference sequence). Here the CDR3 reads CASSDSSRHPYNEQFF. CDR3 nucleotide sequence: TGCGCCAGCAGTGATTCTAGCCGACACCCCTACAATGAGCAGTTCTTC.